The 25 T cell receptor beta chains in this list originate from one sample, sequenced in a study of blood T cells in healthy people across ages. Together with a sample-barcoded 5' primer, a J-beta primer mix was included in a second PCR lasting 7 to 11 cycles. TCRdb independently ran MiXCR on the 5' RACE reads; one entry per CDR3 protein. Among 350,000 to 450,000 distinct CDR3 sequences listed, roughly half were seen once. The specimen sequenced was blood. These receptors all stem from a man aged 55-75 years in good health.

In its sample, this clonotype was seen a few times. The rearrangement links TRBV25-1 to TRBJ1-2; D is undetermined. Trimming shortened V by 6 bases and J by 7 bases, and 18 bases separated the two germline ends. Germline assignment: CDR1 MGHDK and CDR2 SYGVNS. CDR3 length: 14 amino acids. CDR3 region: CASRMAVGNGGYTF. DNA for the CDR3: TGTGCCAGCAGAATGGCGGTAGGGAACGGTGGCTACACCTTC.

This rearrangement joins TRBV5-1 to TRBJ2-7; maybe TRBD1 (5 bases). Trimming stripped 4 bases from V and 0 bases from J, with 14 bases between. Germline V gives CDR1 SGHRS, CDR2 YFSETQ. The CDR3 sequence is 15 residues long. For the CDR3, the DNA is TGCGCCAGCAGCCGTAGCCCTAGGGGCTCCTACGAGCAGTACTTC. Translating gives CASSRSPRGSYEQYF.

The chain joins TRBV6-5 to TRBJ2-7, with D unresolved. Trimming pared 2 bases from V and 2 bases from J, leaving 10 bases between. CDR1 is MNHEY, CDR2 SVGAGI, per germline. This CDR3 comprises 14 residues. The CDR3 here is CASSYAIQTYEQYF. The CDR3, as DNA: TGTGCCAGCAGTTACGCGATCCAGACCTACGAGCAGTACTTC.

This clonotype was counted only a few times. V is TRBV12-3 or TRBV12-4 and J is TRBJ1-5, with D unresolved. The CDR3 is 18 amino acids. V shed 7 bases and J shed 2 bases, with 24 bases lying between them. CDR3 protein: CASTQEGFGMAGNQPQHF. DNA for the CDR3: TGTGCCAGCACCCAGGAAGGATTCGGGATGGCGGGCAATCAGCCCCAGCATTTT.

This clonotype was observed a handful of times. J is TRBJ1-6 and V is TRBV6-5; a weak D match, TRBD1 (5 bases). There are 16 residues in the CDR3. Germline-derived CDR1 and CDR2 are MNHEY and SVGAGI. The germline V and J ends were trimmed by 0 bases and 10 bases, with 16 bases remaining between them. This chain's CDR3 is CASSYSARGVGSPLHF. The CDR3 DNA follows: TGTGCCAGCAGTTACTCGGCGAGAGGGGTCGGATCACCCCTCCACTTT.

This clonotype has more than one count but fewer than ten. The rearrangement links TRBV7-2 to TRBJ1-2; D uncertain. Deletions cut 8 bases from V and 7 bases from J, with 14 bases between. The germline V gene has CDR1 SGHTA and CDR2 FQGNSA. The CDR3 spans 12 residues. The CDR3 sequence is CASGTHLPGYTF. The CDR3 DNA follows: TGTGCCAGCGGAACCCATCTTCCTGGCTACACCTTC. The complete variable domain, with remaining parts taken from reference TRBV7-2 and TRBJ1-2, reads GAGVSQSPSNKVTEKGKDVELRCDPISGHTALYWYRQSLGQGLEFLIYFQGNSAPDKSGLPSDRFSAERTGGSVSTLTIQRTQQEDSAVYLCASGTHLPGYTFGSGTRLTVV.

The chain has TRBV20-1 and TRBJ1-1; D possibly corresponds to TRBD1 (5 bases). The CDR3 loop spans 11 amino acids. Germline V gives CDR1 DFQATT, CDR2 SNEGSKA (reference sequence). V shed 4 bases and J shed 5 bases, with 8 bases lying between them. CDR3 nucleotides: TGCAGTGCTAAAGGGGCTACTGAAGCTTTCTTT. Its protein product is CSAKGATEAFF.

This clonotype was counted a few times. For the CDR3, the DNA is TGTGCCAGCAGTCTTAGGACAGCGACCGGGGAGCTGTTTTTT. This gives the protein CASSLRTATGELFF. V and J are TRBV14 and TRBJ2-2, with a possible D match to TRBD1 (6 bases). The CDR3 is made up of 14 amino acids. The V end was cut by 6 bases, the J end by 5 bases, with 13 bases between. Germline CDR1 and CDR2: SGHDN and FVKESK.

The chain links TRBV11-2 to TRBJ1-1, with D unclear. The CDR3 is made up of 14 amino acids. Germline assignment: CDR1 SGHAT and CDR2 FQNNGV. V was clipped by 5 bases and J by 0 bases, with 10 bases between them. CDR3 nucleotide sequence: TGTGCCAGCAGCCCCCAGGTAATGAACACTGAAGCTTTCTTT. Protein product: CASSPQVMNTEAFF.

The gene calls are TRBV2 and TRBJ2-5; TRBD2 is a possible D gene (6 bases). The end of the DNA is better explained by TRBJ2-4, so the J call may be wrong. The CDR3 loop spans 12 amino acids. Germline CDR1 reads SNHLY; CDR2 reads FYNNEI. CDR3 residues: CASWGVVNIQYF. The CDR3 DNA follows: TGTGCCAGTTGGGGGGTTGTGAACATTCAGTACTTC.

The rearrangement uses TRBV5-1 and TRBJ2-7; D might be TRBD1 (6 bases). CDR1 and CDR2 from the germline V gene are SGHRS and YFSETQ. The CDR3 is made up of 16 amino acids. Between the trimmed V and J ends, which lost 4 bases and 1 base, there was a span of 18 bases. Written as DNA, the CDR3 is TGCGCCAGCAGCCCGGAGGTGGCAGGGGCTTCCTACGAGCAGTACTTC. It is translated as CASSPEVAGASYEQYF.

The V gene is TRBV6-2 or TRBV6-3, the J gene TRBJ2-3; the D call may be TRBD1 or TRBD2 (5 bases each). The CDR3 totals 17 residues. From germline, CDR1 is MNHEY and CDR2 SVGEGT. Trimming removed 6 bases from V and 2 bases from J, with 21 bases in between. DNA of the CDR3: TGTGCCAGCAGGGGCCGGGGCGCGAGCTGGTCCACAGATACGCAGTATTTT. Translated: CASRGRGASWSTDTQYF.

This clonotype was detected only a few times. The rearrangement joins TRBV20-1 to TRBJ2-3; 11 bases fit TRBD2. This CDR3 contains 16 residues. With 0 bases clipped from V and 4 bases from J, the junction kept 6 bases outside the gene matches. Germline CDR1 reads DFQATT; CDR2 reads SNEGSKA (reference sequence). The CDR3 DNA reads as TGCAGTGCTAGAGATCATGATAGCGGGGGGGCAGATACGCAGTATTTT. It codes for CSARDHDSGGADTQYF.

The J gene is TRBJ2-3, the V gene TRBV7-6; maybe TRBD2 (6 bases). The germline CDR1 and CDR2 sequences are SGHVS and FNYEAQ. This CDR3 contains 14 residues. V was pared by 7 bases and J by 7 bases, with 18 bases between. CDR3 sequence reads: CASNPTLGGNTQYF. The CDR3 DNA follows: TGTGCCAGCAACCCGACCCTCGGGGGTAATACGCAGTATTTT.

The CDR3 sequence is CASSLGLRGARYEQYF. The CDR3 region has the DNA TGTGCCAGCAGTTTAGGCCTTCGGGGGGCTAGGTACGAGCAGTACTTC. The genes are TRBV27 and TRBJ2-7, with TRBD2 as a possible D gene (7 bases). The CDR3 runs 16 residues. V lost 2 bases and J 4 bases, leaving 18 bases between the germline ends. Germline V gene sequence: CDR1 MNHEY, CDR2 SMNVEV (reference sequence).

The chain joins TRBV12-3 or TRBV12-4 to TRBJ2-1; 10 bases fit TRBD1. J lost 7 bases, V lost 5 bases, and 11 bases had no gene match. This CDR3 has 16 amino acids. The CDR3, as DNA: TGTGCCAGCAGTACCCTAGACAGGGGGCCAAGGAATGAGCAGTTCTTC. This codes for CASSTLDRGPRNEQFF.

In its sample, this clonotype was seen a few times. The chain is built from TRBV7-2 and TRBJ2-2; D is undetermined. The CDR3 is 15 residues long. Germline assignment: CDR1 SGHTA and CDR2 FQGNSA. Between the trimmed V and J ends, which lost 5 bases and 7 bases, there was a span of 17 bases. The CDR3 DNA sequence: TGTGCCAGCAGCCACGCGCCAGGCAGGAACGGGGAGCTGTTTTTT. It codes for CASSHAPGRNGELFF.

This clonotype has a handful of counts. Possible read error: a much larger clone is one base away. The chain has TRBV6-5 and TRBJ2-1; D is ambiguous. The J call is doubtful: the DNA matches TRBJ2-7 better. CDR1 is MNHEY and CDR2 is SVGAGI in the germline V gene. The CDR3 is 11 residues long. In DNA, the CDR3 is TGTGCCAGCGCCTTTAGGAATGAGCAGTACTTC. As protein: CASAFRNEQYF.

V usage is TRBV5-1 and J usage is TRBJ2-5; 7 bases map to TRBD1. The end of the DNA aligns better with TRBJ2-7, so the J call may be wrong. This CDR3 contains 11 residues. Germline values: CDR1 SGHRS, CDR2 YFSETQ. Here the CDR3 reads CASLDRNEQYF. The CDR3 DNA sequence: TGCGCCAGCCTGGACAGGAACGAGCAGTACTTC.

The chain has TRBV30 and TRBJ2-1; D call uncertain. The V and J ends lost 7 bases and 8 bases respectively, with 12 bases between them. CDR1 and CDR2 (germline): GTSNPN, SVGIG (reference sequence). This CDR3 comprises 11 residues. The CDR3 coding sequence is TGTGCCTCCCGCGCCCTGGATGAGCAGTTCTTC. Its translation: CASRALDEQFF.

This clonotype occurred many times. The chain employs TRBV20-1 and TRBJ2-5; TRBD2 is a possible D gene (8 bases). The CDR3 totals 15 residues. V lost 5 bases, J lost 4 bases, and 20 bases lay in between. The germline V gene encodes CDR1 DFQATT and CDR2 SNEGSKA (reference sequence). The CDR3 DNA reads as TGCAGTGCTCCCCTCATCGGGAGGGGGCGAGAGACCCAGTACTTC. It yields the protein CSAPLIGRGRETQYF.

This chain joins TRBV2 and TRBJ1-2; perhaps TRBD1 as D (5 bases). The V gene lost 3 bases and the J gene lost 0 bases, with 14 bases spanning the gap. The CDR3 consists of 16 residues. CDR1 and CDR2 from the germline V gene are SNHLY and FYNNEI. The CDR3 loop reads CASSDGTVDPNYGYTF. The CDR3 bases are TGTGCCAGCAGTGATGGGACTGTGGACCCTAACTATGGCTACACCTTC.

This chain links TRBV5-1 with TRBJ2-7; D ambiguous. CDR3 length: 13 residues. With 0 bases removed from V and 4 bases from J, the gap between germline ends came to 8 bases. The germline V gene has CDR1 SGHRS and CDR2 YFSETQ. In DNA, the CDR3 is TGCGCCAGCAGCTTGGACGTTTTATACGAGCAGTACTTC. Translated: CASSLDVLYEQYF.

The chain recombines TRBV20-1 with TRBJ2-7, with D uncertain. The DNA end is a closer match to TRBJ2-5, so the J assignment may be wrong. CDR1 DFQATT and CDR2 SNEGSKA come from the germline V gene (reference sequence). The CDR3 is made up of 11 amino acids. CDR3 sequence (DNA): TGCAGTGCGCCTACCCTAGAGACCCAGTACTTC. This gives the protein CSAPTLETQYF.

This clonotype was seen at least ten times. The chain joins TRBV20-1 to TRBJ1-6; tentatively, D is TRBD1 (5 bases). The germline V gene encodes CDR1 DFQATT and CDR2 SNEGSKA (reference sequence). The V gene lost 3 bases and the J gene lost 9 bases, with 9 bases spanning the gap. The CDR3 is 12 amino acids. The CDR3 here is CSASREFSPLHF. The CDR3 nucleotides read TGCAGTGCTAGCAGGGAGTTTTCACCCCTCCACTTT.